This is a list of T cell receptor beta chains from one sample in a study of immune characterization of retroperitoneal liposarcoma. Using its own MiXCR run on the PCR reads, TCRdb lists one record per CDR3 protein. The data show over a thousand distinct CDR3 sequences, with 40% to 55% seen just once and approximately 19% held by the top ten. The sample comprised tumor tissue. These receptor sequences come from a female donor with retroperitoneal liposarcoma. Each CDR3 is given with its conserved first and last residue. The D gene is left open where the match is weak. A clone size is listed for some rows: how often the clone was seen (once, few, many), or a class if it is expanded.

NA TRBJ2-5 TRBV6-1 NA TGTGCCAGCAGTGCTTTACTCCCAGGGGAGACCCAGTACTTC CASSALLPGETQYF
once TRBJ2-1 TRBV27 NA TGTGCCAGCAGTCCAAGGGACTCGCAAATGGGCAATGAGCAGTTCTTC CASSPRDSQMGNEQFF
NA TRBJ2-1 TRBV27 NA TGTGCCAGCAGTCCCGCCCATATCTTCTATGAGCAGTTCTTC CASSPAHIFYEQFF
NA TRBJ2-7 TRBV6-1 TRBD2 TGTGCCAGCAGTGCGGCTAGCGGGGGTCTTAGCTCCTACAATGAGCAGTACTTC CASSAASGGLSSYNEQYF
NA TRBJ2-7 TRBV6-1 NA TGTGCCAGCAGTGAAGAGGGCAGTCTCTCCTACGAGCAGTACTTC CASSEEGSLSYEQYF
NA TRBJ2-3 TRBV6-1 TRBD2 TGTGCCAGCAGTGAGCCCCCGGGGACTAGCGGGAGCGATACGCAGTATTTT CASSEPPGTSGSDTQYF
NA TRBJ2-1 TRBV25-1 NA TGTGCCAGCAGTGAACATGGTCTCTACAATGAGCAGTTCTTC CASSEHGLYNEQFF
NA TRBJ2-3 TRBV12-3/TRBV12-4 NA TGTGCCAGCATACAAGGTGGACGAGATACGCAGTATTTT CASIQGGRDTQYF
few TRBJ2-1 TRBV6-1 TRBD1 TGTGCCAGCATTGGACAGGGAGCCTACGAGCAGTTCTTC CASIGQGAYEQFF
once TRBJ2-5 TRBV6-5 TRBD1 TGTGCCAGCAGGTCGCCCCTACGAGACAGGGGGGAGACCCAGTACTTC CASRSPLRDRGETQYF
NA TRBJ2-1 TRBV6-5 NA TGTGCCAGCAGTTACTCGGGTTCTAGGAATGAGCAGTTCTTC CASSYSGSRNEQFF
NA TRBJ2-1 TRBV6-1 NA TGTGCCAGCTCAGTAGTCTACGAGCAGTTCTTC CASSVVYEQFF
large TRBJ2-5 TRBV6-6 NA TGTGCCAGCAGTTACTCCCGCAGGCAAGAGACCCAGTACTTC CASSYSRRQETQYF
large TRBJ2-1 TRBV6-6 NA TGTGCCAGCAGTCAGGGAATCGGATATGAGCAGTTCTTC CASSQGIGYEQFF
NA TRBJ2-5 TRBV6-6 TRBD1 TGTGCCAGCAGTTACGGGGACAGCGACGGGACCCAGTACTTC CASSYGDSDGTQYF
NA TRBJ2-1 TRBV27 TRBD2 TGTGCCAGCAGTTTTAGCGGGAGGTACTACAATGAGCAGTTCTTC CASSFSGRYYNEQFF
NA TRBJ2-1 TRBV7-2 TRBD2 TGTGCCAGCAGCTTAAGGGTCACTAGCGGGAGATTCTACAATGAGCAGTTCTTC CASSLRVTSGRFYNEQFF
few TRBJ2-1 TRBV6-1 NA TGTGCCAGCAGTGAAAAAGCGGGTAGTGAGCAGTTCTTC CASSEKAGSEQFF
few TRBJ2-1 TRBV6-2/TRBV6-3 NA TGTGCCAGCGGGGTGGGGGGCGGGATACGTCGGGGGCAGTTCTTC CASGVGGGIRRGQFF
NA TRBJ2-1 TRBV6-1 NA TGTGCCAGCAGTGCCTTAGAAGGGGTCCCCTACGAGCAGTTCTTC CASSALEGVPYEQFF
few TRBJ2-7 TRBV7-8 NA TGTGCCAGCGCGGGACACCGTTCCTACGAGCAGTACTTC CASAGHRSYEQYF
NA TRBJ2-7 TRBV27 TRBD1 TGTGCCAGCAGTTCCACATGGCCGGGACAGGATTTCTACGAGCAGTACTTC CASSSTWPGQDFYEQYF
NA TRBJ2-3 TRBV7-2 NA TGTGCCAGCAGCTTAGTCGGGGGAGATACGCAGTATTTT CASSLVGGDTQYF
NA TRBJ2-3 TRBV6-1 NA TGTGCCAGCAGTATCTCAGGGGATACGCAGTATTTT CASSISGDTQYF
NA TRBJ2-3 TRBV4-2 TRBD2 TGTGCCAGCAGCCAAGATGCGGGAGACACAGATACGCAGTATTTT CASSQDAGDTDTQYF
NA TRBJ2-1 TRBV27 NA TGTGCCAGCACCCCTAGGGGGGGCCCCTACAATGAGCAGTTCTTC CASTPRGGPYNEQFF